The clone carrying this T cell receptor (beta chain) was seen just once. At the DNA level, this CDR3 is encoded by other sequences in the same sample as well. The data derive from a study of blood T cell repertoires in COVID-19. Across the study: Specimens from acute and convalescent COVID-19 originated in the United States, Italy and Spain. Sources were T cells, B-cell-depleted T cells, or PBMCs; the material itself was cDNA or gDNA.

Produced via immunoSEQ multiplex PCR; TCRdb's table is partial and in-frame only. This table holds roughly 320,000 clones, around 85% found once. The CDR3 runs to 14 residues. CDR1 is LNHDA and CDR2 is SQIVND in the germline V gene (reference sequence). With 3 bases removed from V and 5 bases from J, the gap between germline ends came to 8 bases. The TCR was taken from a human donor in a cohort sampled during active COVID-19. This chain connects TRBV19 to TRBJ1-6; D may be TRBD1 (5 bases). Sequencing input: peripheral blood. The CDR3 sequence is CASSIGGDNSPLHF. Written as DNA, the CDR3 is TGTGCCAGTAGTATCGGAGGGGATAATTCACCCCTCCACTTT.